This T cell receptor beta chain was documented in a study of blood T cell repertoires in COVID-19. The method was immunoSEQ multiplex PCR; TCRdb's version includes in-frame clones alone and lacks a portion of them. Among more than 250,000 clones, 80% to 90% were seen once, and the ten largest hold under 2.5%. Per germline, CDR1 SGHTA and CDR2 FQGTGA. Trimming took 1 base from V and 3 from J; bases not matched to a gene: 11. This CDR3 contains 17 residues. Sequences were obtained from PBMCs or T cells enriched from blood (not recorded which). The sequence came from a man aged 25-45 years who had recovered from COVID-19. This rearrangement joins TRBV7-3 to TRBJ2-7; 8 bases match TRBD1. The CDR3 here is CASSLMSPRTGNYEQYF. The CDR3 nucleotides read TGTGCCAGCAGCTTAATGTCTCCCCGGACAGGGAACTACGAGCAGTACTTC.